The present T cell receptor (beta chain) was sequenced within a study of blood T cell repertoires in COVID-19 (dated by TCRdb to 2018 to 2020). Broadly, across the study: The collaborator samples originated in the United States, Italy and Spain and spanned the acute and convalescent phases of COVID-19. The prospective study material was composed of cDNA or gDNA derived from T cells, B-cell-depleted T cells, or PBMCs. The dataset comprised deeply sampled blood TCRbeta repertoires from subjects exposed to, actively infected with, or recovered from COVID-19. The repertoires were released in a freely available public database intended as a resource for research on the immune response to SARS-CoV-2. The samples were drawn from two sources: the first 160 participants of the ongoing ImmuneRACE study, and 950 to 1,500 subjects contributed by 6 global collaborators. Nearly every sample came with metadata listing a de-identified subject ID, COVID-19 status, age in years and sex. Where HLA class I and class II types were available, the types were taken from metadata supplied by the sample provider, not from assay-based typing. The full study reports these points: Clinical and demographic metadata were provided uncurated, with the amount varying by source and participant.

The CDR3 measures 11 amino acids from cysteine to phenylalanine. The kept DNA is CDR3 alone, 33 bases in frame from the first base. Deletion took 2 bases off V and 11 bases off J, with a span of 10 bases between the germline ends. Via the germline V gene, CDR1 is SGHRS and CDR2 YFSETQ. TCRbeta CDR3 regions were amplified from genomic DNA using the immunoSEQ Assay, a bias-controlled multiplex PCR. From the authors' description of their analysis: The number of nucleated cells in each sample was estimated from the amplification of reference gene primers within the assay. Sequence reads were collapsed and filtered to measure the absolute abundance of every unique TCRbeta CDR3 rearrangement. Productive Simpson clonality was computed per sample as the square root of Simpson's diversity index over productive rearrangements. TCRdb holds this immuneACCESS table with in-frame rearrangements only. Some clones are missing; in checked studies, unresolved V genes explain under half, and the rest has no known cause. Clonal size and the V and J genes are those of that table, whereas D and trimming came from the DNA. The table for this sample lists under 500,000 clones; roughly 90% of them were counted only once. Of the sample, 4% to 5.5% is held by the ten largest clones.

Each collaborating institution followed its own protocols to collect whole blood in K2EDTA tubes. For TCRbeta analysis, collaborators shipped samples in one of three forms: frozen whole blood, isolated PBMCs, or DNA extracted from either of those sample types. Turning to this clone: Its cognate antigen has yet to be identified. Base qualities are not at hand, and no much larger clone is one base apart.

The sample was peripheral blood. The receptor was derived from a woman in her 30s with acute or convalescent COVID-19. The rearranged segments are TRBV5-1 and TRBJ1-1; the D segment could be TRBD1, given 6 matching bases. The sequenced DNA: TGCGCCAGCAGCTTCGGGGGGCGGGCTTTCTTT. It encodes CASSFGGRAFF.